These 30 T cell receptor beta chains originate from one sample sequenced in a study of blood T cell repertoires in COVID-19. Sequencing used immunoSEQ multiplex PCR; TCRdb keeps in-frame clones, though not all of them. The table shows hundreds of thousands of clones, with more than 70% occurring only once. The material sequenced was PBMCs or T cells enriched from blood (not recorded which). These receptors were collected from a middle-aged man in a cohort exposed to, infected with or recovered from COVID-19 (not recorded which).

The V call is TRBV7-8, the J call TRBJ1-6, with 7 positions matching TRBD1. CDR1 and CDR2 from the germline V gene are SGHVS and FQNEAQ. The CDR3 contains 15 residues. V gave up 1 base and J gave up 12 bases; unmatched junction bases: 9. The CDR3 DNA is TGTGCCAGCAGCTTAGGGAGGGACAGCCTGGAACCCCTCCACTTT. It translates to CASSLGRDSLEPLHF. The whole variable domain, filled in from reference TRBV7-8 and TRBJ1-6, reads GAGVSQSPRYKVAKRGQDVALRCDPISGHVSLFWYQQALGQGPEFLTYFQNEAQLDKSGLPSDRFFAERPEGSVSTLKIQRTQQEDSAVYLCASSLGRDSLEPLHFGNGTRLTVT.

The V gene is TRBV27, the J gene TRBJ1-3, with D unclear. V was trimmed by 2 bases and J by 4 bases, leaving 12 bases between them. CDR3 length: 15 amino acids. The V gene's germline CDR1 is MNHEY and CDR2 SMNVEV (reference sequence). CDR3 DNA: TGTGCCAGCAGTTTACACGGGTCAGCGGGAAACACCATATATTTT. Translating gives CASSLHGSAGNTIYF.

This chain's CDR3 is CASSEDLQFQQYF. Written as DNA, the CDR3 is TGTGCCAGCAGTGAAGACCTACAGTTCCAGCAGTACTTC. The chain carries TRBV2 and TRBJ2-7, with D unresolved. Trimming took off 1 base at V and 8 bases at J, with 12 bases between the two ends. The CDR3 totals 13 residues. Looked up from germline, CDR1 is SNHLY and CDR2 is FYNNEI.

The chain has TRBV5-1 and TRBJ2-1; 8 nucleotides align to TRBD2. The germline CDR1 and CDR2 sequences are SGHRS and YFSETQ. V lost 2 bases, J lost 3 bases, and 4 bases stayed unmatched. The CDR3 has 15 residues. CDR3 amino acids: CASSFATSGYNEQFF. CDR3 sequence (DNA): TGCGCCAGCAGCTTCGCTACTAGCGGCTACAATGAGCAGTTCTTC.

The rearrangement uses TRBV11-2 and TRBJ2-3, with D unresolved. Trimming left V 1 base short and J 5 bases short, with 13 bases between. In germline, CDR1 is SGHAT, CDR2 FQNNGV. The CDR3 has 15 residues. The CDR3 loop reads CASSLVPEKKDTQYF. The CDR3 DNA reads TGTGCCAGCAGCTTAGTTCCAGAAAAGAAAGATACGCAGTATTTT.

This chain uses TRBV19 with TRBJ1-2; 11 bases agree with TRBD1. V lost 6 bases to trimming and J lost 8 bases; unmatched junction nucleotides: 14. This CDR3 contains 16 residues. Germline CDR1 and CDR2: LNHDA and SQIVND (reference sequence). The chain's CDR3 is CASSLFFIGQGAGYTF. CDR3 in DNA: TGTGCCAGTAGCCTATTTTTTATCGGACAGGGGGCCGGCTACACCTTC.

The chain joins TRBV3-1 (or the pseudogene TRBV3-2) to TRBJ1-3; D possibly corresponds to TRBD1 (5 bases). CDR1 and CDR2 (germline): LGHDT, YNNKEL (reference sequence). The CDR3 extends over 14 amino acids. V lost 5 bases and J 2 bases, leaving 10 bases between the germline ends. The CDR3 loop is CASSRPGTGNTIYF. The DNA of the CDR3 is TGTGCCAGCAGCAGACCAGGGACTGGAAACACCATATATTTT.

The chain recombines TRBV4-1 with TRBJ2-5; 9 nucleotides agree with TRBD2. The CDR3 totals 15 residues. The junction had 5 bases not matched to a gene; V was cut back by 1 base and J by 5 bases. In germline, CDR1 is MGHRA, CDR2 YSYEKL. CDR3 nucleotides: TGCGCCAGCAGCCAAGTAGCGGGAGTAGCGGAGACCCAGTACTTC. It translates to CASSQVAGVAETQYF.

This chain joins TRBV10-3 and TRBJ1-2, with TRBD1 matching 8 bases. J was trimmed by 4 bases and V by 6 bases; bases with no gene match: 7. The germline CDR1 and CDR2 sequences are ENHRY and SYGVKD. The CDR3 totals 14 residues. The CDR3 sequence: CAISRQGRSYGYTF. The CDR3 DNA reads TGTGCCATCAGCCGACAGGGGCGCAGCTATGGCTACACCTTC.

The rearrangement uses TRBV5-5 and TRBJ1-5; D is ambiguous. This CDR3 is 13 amino acids long. V was clipped by 5 bases and J by 0 bases, with 6 bases between them. The germline gives CDR1 SGHKS, CDR2 YYEKEE (reference sequence). DNA of the CDR3: TGTGCCAGCAGACTAGATAGCAATCAGCCCCAGCATTTT. It yields the protein CASRLDSNQPQHF.

V gene TRBV6-5 combines with J gene TRBJ2-7; D unclear. The CDR3 totals 11 residues. CDR1 and CDR2 from the germline V gene are MNHEY and SVGAGI. The V and J ends lost 7 bases and 3 bases respectively, with 7 bases between them. DNA for the CDR3: TGTGCCAGCACCTACGGCTACGAGCAGTACTTC. This encodes CASTYGYEQYF.

The genes are TRBV28 and TRBJ2-3, with no clear D. The germline CDR1 and CDR2 sequences are MDHEN and SYDVKM. V dropped 5 bases and J dropped 4 bases, with 4 bases sitting between them. The CDR3 totals 11 residues. CDR3 sequence reads: CASSQSDTQYF. In DNA form, the CDR3 reads TGTGCCAGCAGTCAATCAGATACGCAGTATTTT.

This clone is a singleton in its sample. The CDR3 bases are TGTGCCAGTACCCCTCTTAGCGGGAAGAGCACAGATACGCAGTATTTT. Translation: CASTPLSGKSTDTQYF. The chain combines TRBV19 with TRBJ2-3; 8 bases are a match to TRBD2. This CDR3 comprises 16 residues. The germline V gene has CDR1 LNHDA and CDR2 SQIVND (reference sequence). The ends lost 7 bases at V and 0 bases at J; junction bases unmatched: 9.

CDR3 region: CASSPPRIARETQYF. Here the CDR3 DNA reads TGTGCCAGCAGTCCACCTAGGATCGCTAGGGAGACCCAGTACTTC. V is TRBV3-1 (or the pseudogene TRBV3-2) and J is TRBJ2-5; D unclear. Trimming cost V 6 bases and J 5 bases, with 19 bases left between them. Germline assignment: CDR1 LGHDT and CDR2 YNNKEL (reference sequence). The CDR3 has 15 residues.

The chain couples TRBV10-3 to TRBJ1-1; D is possibly TRBD1 (5 bases). The CDR3 runs 13 residues. The germline CDR1 and CDR2 sequences are ENHRY and SYGVKD. V was trimmed by 7 bases and J by 1 base, leaving 10 bases between them. This CDR3 is CAIIQAPNTEAFF. The CDR3 DNA sequence: TGTGCCATCATACAGGCCCCGAACACTGAAGCTTTCTTT.

The chain uses TRBV5-4 and TRBJ2-7; 10 nucleotides align to TRBD2. V trimming: 0 bases; J trimming: 4 bases; junction bases outside the gene matches: 4. Per the germline V gene, CDR1 is SGHNT and CDR2 is YYREEE (reference sequence). The CDR3 runs to 15 residues. CDR3 amino acids: CASSLGLAGVYEQYF. CDR3 DNA: TGTGCCAGCAGCTTGGGGCTAGCGGGAGTATACGAGCAGTACTTC.

CDR3 nucleotide sequence: TGTGCCAGCAGCTTAGCCAGCAGGGCGGAGGAAAAACTGTTTTTT. Translating gives CASSLASRAEEKLFF. This chain connects TRBV7-6 to TRBJ1-4, with D maybe TRBD1 (5 bases). In germline, CDR1 is SGHVS, CDR2 FNYEAQ. There are 15 residues in the CDR3. V was trimmed by 0 bases and J by 8 bases, leaving 13 bases between them.

This rearrangement joins TRBV9 to TRBJ1-6; 7 positions match TRBD1. Germline assignment: CDR1 SGDLS and CDR2 YYNGEE. V lost 3 bases to trimming and J lost 7 bases; unmatched junction nucleotides: 4. CDR3 length: 14 residues. CDR3 loop: CASSGGQVNSPLHF. CDR3 sequence (DNA): TGTGCCAGCAGCGGCGGACAGGTGAATTCACCCCTCCACTTT.

This chain connects TRBV6-5 to TRBJ2-2; 7 nucleotides line up with TRBD1. CDR1 and CDR2 from the germline V gene are MNHEY and SVGAGI. With 5 bases clipped from V and 5 bases from J, the junction kept 5 bases outside the gene matches. The CDR3 totals 14 residues. The chain's CDR3 is CASSRQGWTGELFF. The CDR3 DNA follows: TGTGCCAGCAGTAGACAGGGATGGACCGGGGAGCTGTTTTTT.

The rearrangement uses TRBV18 and TRBJ2-1, with 7 bases fitting TRBD2. The V gene end was trimmed by 0 bases and the J gene end by 6 bases; junction bases not matched to a gene: 8. This CDR3 is 16 amino acids long. The germline gives CDR1 KGHSH, CDR2 LQKENI. The CDR3 DNA follows: TGTGCCAGCTCACCACCGTCTGGCGGGAGAGGCAATGAGCAGTTCTTC. This codes for CASSPPSGGRGNEQFF.

This rearrangement joins TRBV6-5 to TRBJ1-2; possible D gene TRBD1, 6 bases. This CDR3 has 15 residues. Germline CDR1 and CDR2: MNHEY and SVGAGI. The V end lost 8 bases, the J end lost 4 bases, and 20 bases lay between the germline ends. CDR3 sequence: CASGTRGGLGYGYTF. The DNA of the CDR3 is TGTGCCAGCGGAACCCGGGGGGGCCTGGGCTATGGCTACACCTTC.

This chain links TRBV7-6 with TRBJ2-2, with 13 bases that match TRBD2. CDR1 is SGHVS, CDR2 FNYEAQ, per germline. The CDR3 has 16 amino acids. J was trimmed by 8 bases and V by 4 bases; bases with no gene match: 7. The CDR3 nucleotides read TGTGCCAGCAGCTGGGGACTAGCGGGACAAGAAGGGGAGCTGTTTTTT. Amino acids: CASSWGLAGQEGELFF.

The chain links TRBV18 to TRBJ1-3, with D maybe TRBD1 (6 bases). Trimming cost V 3 bases and J 1 base, with 13 bases left between them. Germline lookup yields CDR1 KGHSH and CDR2 LQKENI. This CDR3 spans 16 amino acids. CDR3 residues: CASSPESQGSGNTIYF. In DNA, the CDR3 is TGTGCCAGCTCACCTGAGTCACAGGGTTCTGGAAACACCATATATTTT.

The V and J genes are TRBV5-1 and TRBJ2-1, with TRBD1 as a possible D gene (5 bases). The CDR3 runs to 14 residues. Germline V lookup: CDR1 SGHRS, CDR2 YFSETQ. Trimming stripped 7 bases from V and 4 bases from J, with 15 bases between. DNA of the CDR3: TGCGCCAGCCATTCGTCAGGGAAGTACAATGAGCAGTTCTTC. Its protein product is CASHSSGKYNEQFF. The variable domain in full, completed from reference TRBV5-1 and TRBJ2-1, reads KAGVTQTPRYLIKTRGQQVTLSCSPISGHRSVSWYQQTPGQGLQFLFEYFSETQRNKGNFPGRFSGRQFSNSRSEMNVSTLELGDSALYLCASHSSGKYNEQFFGPGTRLTVL.

CDR3 bases: TGTGCCAGTACGTACACATCGAACACCGGGGAGCTGTTTTTT. Translation: CASTYTSNTGELFF. This chain links TRBV2 with TRBJ2-2, with unresolved D. Germline CDR1 reads SNHLY; CDR2 reads FYNNEI. The CDR3 has 14 residues. Between the trimmed V and J ends, which lost 9 bases and 0 bases, there was a span of 11 bases.

J is TRBJ1-5 and V is TRBV21-1; whether TRBD1, the table's D call, matches the DNA was not checked. TRBV21-1 is a pseudogene. The length of the CDR3 is 15 residues. The CDR3 sequence is CASSLTRCGNQPQHF. CDR3 DNA: TGTGCCAGCAGCTTAACACGTTGTGGCAATCAGCCCCAGCATTTT.

This clone showed up just once. The chain is built from TRBV2 and TRBJ1-3; TRBD1 aligns across 8 bases. The germline CDR1 and CDR2 sequences are SNHLY and FYNNEI. CDR3 length equals 12 residues. After removal of 6 bases from V and 7 bases from J, the junction contained 2 bases not matched to a gene. CDR3 in DNA: TGTGCCAGCAGAAGACAGGGGAACACCATATATTTT. Its translation is CASRRQGNTIYF.

The CDR3 loop is CASRREGNMNTEAFF. In DNA, the CDR3 is TGTGCCAGCAGGAGGGAGGGTAACATGAACACTGAAGCTTTCTTT. The chain links TRBV6-4 to TRBJ1-1; no clear D. V lost 6 bases and J 0 bases, leaving 14 bases between the germline ends. The germline V gene has CDR1 MRHNA and CDR2 SNTAGT. The CDR3 contains 15 residues.

This clone occurred once. The genes are TRBV27 and TRBJ2-7, with 7 bases fitting TRBD2. Germline V CDR1 and CDR2: MNHEY, SMNVEV (reference sequence). With 8 bases clipped from V and 2 bases from J, the junction kept 6 bases outside the gene matches. This CDR3 contains 13 residues. The CDR3 coding sequence is TGTGCCAGCTCCTACGCGGGGGCCTACGAGCAGTACTTC. Translated, it gives CASSYAGAYEQYF.

The chain joins TRBV19 to TRBJ2-1; 11 bases map to TRBD2. Germline assignment: CDR1 LNHDA and CDR2 SQIVND (reference sequence). The CDR3 covers 16 residues. With 6 bases clipped from V and 3 bases from J, the junction kept 7 bases outside the gene matches. The CDR3 bases are TGTGCCAGTAGGACAACCGGGACTAGCGGCTACAATGAGCAGTTCTTC. It codes for CASRTTGTSGYNEQFF.